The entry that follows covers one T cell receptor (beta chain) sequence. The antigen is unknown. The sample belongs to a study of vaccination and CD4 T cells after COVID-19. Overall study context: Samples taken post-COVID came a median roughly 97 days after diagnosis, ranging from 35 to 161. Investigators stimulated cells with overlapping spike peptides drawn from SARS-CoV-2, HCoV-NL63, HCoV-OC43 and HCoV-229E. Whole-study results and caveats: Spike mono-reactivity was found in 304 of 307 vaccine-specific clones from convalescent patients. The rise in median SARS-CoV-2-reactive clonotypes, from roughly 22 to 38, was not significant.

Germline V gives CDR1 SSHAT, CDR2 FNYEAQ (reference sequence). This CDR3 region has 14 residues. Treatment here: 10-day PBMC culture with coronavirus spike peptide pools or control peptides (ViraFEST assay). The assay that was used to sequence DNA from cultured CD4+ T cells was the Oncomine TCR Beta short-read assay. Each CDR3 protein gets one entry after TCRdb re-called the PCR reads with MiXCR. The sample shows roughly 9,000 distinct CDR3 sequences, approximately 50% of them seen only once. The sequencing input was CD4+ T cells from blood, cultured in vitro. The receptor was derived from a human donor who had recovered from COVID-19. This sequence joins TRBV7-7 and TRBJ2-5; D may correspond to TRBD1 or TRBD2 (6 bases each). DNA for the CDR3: TGTGCTAGCGGCCCCGGGGGCTTGGGGGAGACCCAGTACTTC. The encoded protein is CASGPGGLGETQYF.